Sequencing of this TCR beta chain was carried out in a study of blood T cell repertoires in COVID-19. Study details: The samples span acute and convalescent COVID-19 from the United States, Italy and Spain.

Profiled with immunoSEQ multiplex PCR; TCRdb holds only in-frame clones, not every one. The table includes roughly 84,000 clones, approximately 71% detected once. This CDR3 has 14 residues. V lost 6 bases and J lost 4; bases outside the gene matches: 3. Germline CDR1 reads LNHNV; CDR2 reads YYDKDF (reference sequence). This receptor was obtained from a woman between 45 and 60 years old with acute or convalescent COVID-19. What was sequenced was peripheral blood. The chain links TRBV15 to TRBJ2-1, with TRBD2 matching 10 bases. CDR3 sequence: CATRTSGAYNEQFF. CDR3 DNA: TGTGCCACCAGAACTAGCGGGGCTTACAATGAGCAGTTCTTC. The variable domain in full, completed from reference TRBV15 and TRBJ2-1, reads DAMVIQNPRYQVTQFGKPVTLSCSQTLNHNVMYWYQQKSSQAPKLLFHYYDKDFNNEADTPDNFQSRRPNTSFCFLDIRSPGLGDTAMYLCATRTSGAYNEQFFGPGTRLTVL.